The rows below give T cell receptor beta chains drawn from one sample of a study of control samples from healthy donors and cancer patients. The table came from immunoSEQ multiplex PCR; TCRdb's copy has only in-frame clones and leaves some out. Of approximately 100,000 clones listed, about 83% were seen once; the top ten hold about 2.1%. Material for sequencing was blood. All receptors come from a woman aged 40 to 50 in good health. Both conserved end residues are part of each CDR3. A D gene is named only where the DNA matches it firmly. Some rows mark clone size as missing; the rest say once, few, many or name a class of expanded clone.

CASSEQGARDTEAFF TGTGCCAGCAGTGAACAGGGGGCTCGCGACACTGAAGCTTTCTTT TRBJ1-1 TRBV2 . TRBD1
CASSIVVRQGLGYTF TGTGCCAGTAGTATAGTTGTTCGGCAGGGACTTGGCTACACCTTC TRBJ1-2 TRBV19 . .
CASSLGLAGSEQYF TGTGCCAGCAGCCTGGGGCTAGCGGGGAGCGAGCAGTACTTC TRBJ2-7 TRBV5-4 . TRBD2
CAWSNGFLGNTIYF TGTGCCTGGAGTAACGGGTTCCTAGGGAACACCATATATTTT TRBJ1-3 TRBV30 . .
CAWSTGGNTIYF TGTGCCTGGAGTACAGGAGGAAACACCATATATTTT TRBJ1-3 TRBV30 once .
CASSYAGTVRSSYNSPLHF TGTGCCAGCAGTTACGCCGGGACAGTGAGGAGCTCCTATAATTCACCCCTCCACTTT TRBJ1-6 TRBV6-2/TRBV6-3 . TRBD1
CASSPDRPDVGNTIYF TGTGCCAGCAGCCCGGACAGACCTGATGTAGGAAACACCATATATTTT TRBJ1-3 TRBV7-8 once .
CASSQEAGNYNSPLHF TGCGCCAGCAGCCAAGAAGCGGGAAACTATAATTCACCCCTCCACTTT TRBJ1-6 TRBV4-3 . .
CASSTLGNTIYF TGTGCCAGCAGCACACTCGGAAACACCATATATTTT TRBJ1-3 TRBV6-5 . .
CASSPGGPTDTQYF TGTGCCAGCAGCCCCGGGGGGCCCACAGATACGCAGTATTTT TRBJ2-3 TRBV6-4 . .
CASSLAKDYYGYTF TGTGCCAGCAGCTTAGCTAAAGATTACTATGGCTACACCTTC TRBJ1-2 TRBV7-8 . .
CASSLSGRSYNSPLHF TGTGCCAGCAGCTTGTCAGGAAGGTCCTATAATTCACCCCTCCACTTT TRBJ1-6 TRBV5-4 once .
CASSEGASNQPQHF TGTGCCAGCAGTGAAGGGGCCTCAAATCAGCCCCAGCATTTT TRBJ1-5 TRBV25-1 . .
CASSYSSIGLAGTDTQYF TGTGCCAGCAGTTACTCGAGTATTGGTCTAGCGGGCACAGATACGCAGTATTTT TRBJ2-3 TRBV6-7 . TRBD2
CASSHKPTAGGYEQYF TGTGCCAGCAGCCACAAACCGACAGCGGGTGGATACGAGCAGTACTTC TRBJ2-7 TRBV7-9 once .
CASSFEGARRGYTF TGTGCCAGCAGCTTCGAGGGGGCGCGACGTGGCTACACCTTC TRBJ1-2 TRBV7-2 few TRBD1
CASSLGLAGVVNEQFF TGTGCCAGTAGCCTTGGACTAGCGGGGGTAGTCAATGAGCAGTTCTTC TRBJ2-1 TRBV19 . TRBD2
CASSPGQGPVTEAFF TGTGCCAGCAGCCCGGGACAGGGGCCGGTTACTGAAGCTTTCTTT TRBJ1-1 TRBV5-6 . TRBD1
CASSPNIGSTEAFF TGTGCCAGCAGCCCCAATATCGGGAGCACTGAAGCTTTCTTT TRBJ1-1 TRBV7-2 . .
CAWSVRQESSYEQYF TGTGCCTGGAGTGTTAGGCAGGAAAGCTCCTACGAGCAGTACTTC TRBJ2-7 TRBV30 once .
CASSLGPATVNTEAFF TGTGCCAGCAGCTTAGGCCCCGCGACAGTTAACACTGAAGCTTTCTTT TRBJ1-1 TRBV7-2 . .
CASSPILAYYTDTQYF TGCGCCAGCAGCCCTATCCTAGCGTATTACACAGATACGCAGTATTTT TRBJ2-3 TRBV4-1 once .
CASRDRGAGEQYF TGTGCCAGCAGGGACAGGGGGGCGGGGGAGCAGTACTTC TRBJ2-7 TRBV12-3/TRBV12-4 . TRBD1
CASSPSQFTLKAFF TGTGCCAGTAGTCCCTCACAATTCACACTGAAAGCTTTCTTT TRBJ1-1 TRBV19 few .
CASSEAPGREDGYTF TGTGCCAGCAGTGAAGCCCCTGGGAGGGAAGATGGCTACACCTTC TRBJ1-2 TRBV6-1 . .
CASSSAQGQPQHF TGTGCCAGCAGCTCCGCTCAGGGTCAGCCCCAGCATTTT TRBJ1-5 TRBV6-6 . .
CASSRTSGASYEQYF TGTGCCAGCAGCCGGACTAGCGGGGCCTCCTACGAGCAGTACTTC TRBJ2-7 TRBV5-4 medium-sized TRBD2
CASSSWGRRGQHEQYF TGTGCCAGCAGCTCGTGGGGTCGACGGGGGCAGCACGAGCAGTACTTC TRBJ2-7 TRBV5-6 . .
CASSPTRGGDEQYF TGTGCCAGCTCACCCACGAGGGGGGGGGACGAGCAGTACTTC TRBJ2-7 TRBV18 once .
CASSSRSWRETQYF TGTGCCAGCAGTTCGCGGTCGTGGAGAGAGACCCAGTACTTC TRBJ2-5 TRBV6-2/TRBV6-3 . .
CAWSVRSGNTIYF TGTGCCTGGAGTGTCCGCTCTGGAAACACCATATATTTT TRBJ1-3 TRBV30 . .
CASLRTGGNTIYF TGTGCCAGCCTCCGGACGGGGGGAAACACCATATATTTT TRBJ1-3 TRBV19 . .
CSVGQDCTF TGCAGTGTGGGACAGGACTGCACCTTC TRBJ1-2 TRBV20-1 . TRBD1
CAWMGGGVNTQYF TGTGCCTGGATGGGCGGGGGGGTAAATACGCAGTATTTT TRBJ2-3 TRBV30 . TRBD2
CAWSVLNDRDSGYTF TGTGCCTGGAGTGTACTCAACGACAGGGACTCTGGCTACACCTTC TRBJ1-2 TRBV30 . TRBD1
CASSPRTGPIATNEKLFF TGTGCCAGCTCACCAAGGACAGGTCCGATAGCAACTAATGAAAAACTGTTTTTT TRBJ1-4 TRBV18 few TRBD1
CASSQPGGETKNIQYF TGTGCCAGCAGCCAACCCGGAGGGGAAACCAAAAACATTCAGTACTTC TRBJ2-4 TRBV5-5 . .
CASSGAGNSYEQYF TGTGCCAGCAGCGGAGCCGGGAACTCCTACGAGCAGTACTTC TRBJ2-7 TRBV7-8 . .
CASTEGQYGNTQYF TGCGCCAGCACCGAGGGACAGTACGGGAATACGCAGTATTTT TRBJ2-3 TRBV5-1 . TRBD1
CASSESTSGGADTQYF TGCGCCAGCAGTGAGTCGACAAGCGGGGGGGCGGATACGCAGTATTTT TRBJ2-3 TRBV10-1 . TRBD2
CASRPSGSLYYGYTF TGTGCCAGCAGGCCCTCAGGGAGTCTATACTATGGCTACACCTTC TRBJ1-2 TRBV2 once .
CASSPNIAGTSTDTQYF TGTGCCAGCAGCCCTAACATAGCGGGGACTAGCACAGATACGCAGTATTTT TRBJ2-3 TRBV7-8 many TRBD2
CASSLTGTSGYTF TGCGCCAGCAGCTTGACCGGGACGAGTGGCTACACCTTC TRBJ1-2 TRBV5-1 . .
CASSLAGPSYEQYF TGTGCCAGCAGTCTAGCGGGACCCTCCTACGAGCAGTACTTC TRBJ2-7 TRBV6-2/TRBV6-3 . TRBD2
CAWSLGDGYGYTF TGTGCCTGGAGTCTGGGGGATGGGTATGGCTACACCTTC TRBJ1-2 TRBV30 . .
CASRTGVSNQPQHF TGTGCCAGCCGGACAGGGGTTAGCAATCAGCCCCAGCATTTT TRBJ1-5 TRBV2 . TRBD1
CASSKVNRRSSYEQYF TGTGCCAGCAGCAAAGTCAACAGACGGAGCTCCTACGAGCAGTACTTC TRBJ2-7 TRBV21-1 . .